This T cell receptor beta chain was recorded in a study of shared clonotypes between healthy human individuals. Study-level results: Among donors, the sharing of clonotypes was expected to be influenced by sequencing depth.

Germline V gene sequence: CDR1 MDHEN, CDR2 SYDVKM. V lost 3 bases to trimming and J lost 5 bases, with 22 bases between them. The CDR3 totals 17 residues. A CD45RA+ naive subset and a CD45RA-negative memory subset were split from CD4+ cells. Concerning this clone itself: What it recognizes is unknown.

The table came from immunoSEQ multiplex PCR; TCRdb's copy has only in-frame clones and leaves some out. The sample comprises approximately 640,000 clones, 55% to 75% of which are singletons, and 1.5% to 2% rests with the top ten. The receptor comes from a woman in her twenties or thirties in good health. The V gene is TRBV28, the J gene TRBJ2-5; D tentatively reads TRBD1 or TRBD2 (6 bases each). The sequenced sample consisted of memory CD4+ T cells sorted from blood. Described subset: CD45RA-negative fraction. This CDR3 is CASSFDEGVEGEETQYF. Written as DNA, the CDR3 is TGTGCCAGCAGTTTCGATGAAGGGGTGGAGGGGGAGGAGACCCAGTACTTC. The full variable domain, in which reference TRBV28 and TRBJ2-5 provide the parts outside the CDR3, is DVKVTQSSRYLVKRTGEKVFLECVQDMDHENMFWYRQDPGLGLRLIYFSYDVKMKEKGDIPEGYSVSREKKERFSLILESASTNQTSMYLCASSFDEGVEGEETQYFGPGTRLLVL.